These T cell receptor beta chains were read from a single sample in a study of cytomegalovirus exposure and HLA in healthy donors. The protocol was immunoSEQ multiplex PCR, while the TCRdb copy is restricted to in-frame clones and leaves out a portion. The sample totals 70,000 to 75,000 clones. Sequenced input: PBMCs. These receptors originate from a female donor in good health and CMV-seropositive. Each CDR3 is given without its conserved first and last residue.

CDR3 protein	J gene	V gene	CDR3 length
ASSSDRTNTEAF	TRBJ1-1	TRBV5-1	12
ASREPGLNTGELF	TRBJ2-2	TRBV28	13
ASSPSSGSGYEQY	TRBJ2-7	TRBV19	13
ATQGRIAGGNEQF	TRBJ2-1	TRBV28	13
ASSEGKGVNNQPQH	TRBJ1-5	TRBV25-1	14
ASSLLGQGNTEAF	TRBJ1-1	TRBV7-6	13
ASSAPYSGANVLT	TRBJ2-6	TRBV19	13
ASSLPRGQGGE	TRBJ2-7	TRBV6-1	11
ASSPPAGGPNEQF	TRBJ2-1	TRBV5-6	13
ASSPGLAGQEVQY	TRBJ2-5	TRBV5-1	13
ASSLGLNTEAF	TRBJ1-1	TRBV6-5	11
ASSLGGNGGGYT	TRBJ1-2	TRBV6-5	12
ASSYGNTVGETQY	TRBJ2-5	TRBV5-1	13
ASSLVGGENTEAF	TRBJ1-1	TRBV18	13
ASSPTAGASYGYT	TRBJ1-2	TRBV5-1	13
ASSLGQQETQY	TRBJ2-5	TRBV7-8	11
ASSPRWSTSGRIEQF	TRBJ2-1	TRBV18	15
ASSGQTSGNEQF	TRBJ2-1	TRBV27	12
ASSRQGLNEKLF	TRBJ1-4	TRBV4-2	12
ASRGEGNQPQH	TRBJ1-5	TRBV5-1	11
ASPGDYLNTGELF	TRBJ2-2	TRBV7-2	13
ASSPYGQAAHSPLH	TRBJ1-6	TRBV7-2	14
ASSFPGQDPRGTIY	TRBJ1-3	TRBV5-6	14
ASSLAFGGTSGANVLT	TRBJ2-6	TRBV5-1	16
ASGKTGTGSYEQY	TRBJ2-7	TRBV12-5	13
ASSLSGLQGRLGELF	TRBJ2-2	TRBV28	15
ASSYLATGIYEQY	TRBJ2-7	TRBV6-5	13
ASSQVGGRVSYNEQF	TRBJ2-1	TRBV4-1	15
ASSQVGGGETQY	TRBJ2-5	TRBV4-3	12
ASSSLITYGYT	TRBJ1-2	TRBV6-5	11
ASSKNRVNTEAF	TRBJ1-1	TRBV6-5	12
ASSLYGLGRADNEQF	TRBJ2-1	TRBV27	15
ASSWGHTFSVEQY	TRBJ2-7	TRBV28	13
ASSTGGRGSDTQY	TRBJ2-3	TRBV7-9	13
AISGASGRGADTQY	TRBJ2-3	TRBV10-3	14
ASSRDRSQETQY	TRBJ2-5	TRBV11-3	12
ASSMGHLNTEAF	TRBJ1-1	TRBV19	12
ASSGQGPGELF	TRBJ2-2	TRBV6-6	11
ASTSRGLSTDTQY	TRBJ2-3	TRBV5-1	13
ASSPTSATDTQY	TRBJ2-3	TRBV18	12